This is a list of T cell receptor beta chains from one sample in a study of T cells after yellow fever vaccination. From the 5' RACE reads, TCRdb called clonotypes with MiXCR, one entry per CDR3 protein. The sample carries approximately 300,000 distinct CDR3 sequences, 6.8% recorded once. This material consisted of PBMCs, taken approximately 40 days after the first yellow fever vaccination. The receptors shown here come from a man younger than 35 who received the YFV17D yellow fever vaccine. Both conserved end residues are trimmed from each CDR3. Fields, in order: J gene, V gene, CDR3 protein.

TRBJ1-2,TRBV5-1,ASSLNTANYGYT
TRBJ2-1,TRBV7-2,ASSLAHEQF
TRBJ1-2,TRBV4-3,ASSQETGATYGYT
TRBJ2-2,TRBV20-1,SARDPRGTGELF
TRBJ2-7,TRBV12-3/TRBV12-4,ASRGGQESSYEQY
TRBJ2-1,TRBV5-1,ASSPRGDPYNEQF
TRBJ1-4,TRBV20-1,SARDHLSSNEKLF
TRBJ2-2,TRBV9,ASSGGANTGELF
TRBJ1-2,TRBV7-2,ASSKSTGINYGYT
TRBJ1-4,TRBV6-1,ASSRTGSDEKLF
TRBJ2-2,TRBV7-2,ASSKRGTPNTGELF
TRBJ2-5,TRBV7-9,ASSLGVAHSETQY
TRBJ2-3,TRBV9,ASTRTSGSDTQY
TRBJ2-4,TRBV7-2,ASSWAPGGADIQY
TRBJ1-6,TRBV5-1,ASSLGRGDFNSPLH
TRBJ1-1,TRBV29-1,SAKQGMNTEAF
TRBJ2-3,TRBV10-3,AISESGGLLDTQY
TRBJ2-1,TRBV7-9,ASSPGTSGGGIYNEQF
TRBJ2-3,TRBV6-5,ASSYSGGVADTQY
TRBJ1-2,TRBV6-1,ASSSPRGFSNYGYT
TRBJ1-5,TRBV3-1,ASSQDLSRPQH
TRBJ2-4,TRBV6-5,ASSYSVGGAKNIQY
TRBJ1-4,TRBV4-1,ASSQAGVGTNEKLF
TRBJ1-3,TRBV12-3/TRBV12-4,AKDRVGGSGNTIY
TRBJ2-1,TRBV7-2,ASSRNNEQF
TRBJ2-3,TRBV5-1,ASSSQGGLDTQY
TRBJ1-2,TRBV6-2/TRBV6-3,ASRTTVPYGYT
TRBJ2-1,TRBV7-2,ASSFWGREQF
TRBJ2-3,TRBV18,ASSAQGADSTDTQY
TRBJ1-1,TRBV6-1,ASSEPGGAMNTEAF
TRBJ2-5,TRBV28,ASSFSPGRETQY
TRBJ2-3,TRBV12-3/TRBV12-4,ASSSPGSTDTQY
TRBJ2-7,TRBV20-1,SASLPRDGPYEQY